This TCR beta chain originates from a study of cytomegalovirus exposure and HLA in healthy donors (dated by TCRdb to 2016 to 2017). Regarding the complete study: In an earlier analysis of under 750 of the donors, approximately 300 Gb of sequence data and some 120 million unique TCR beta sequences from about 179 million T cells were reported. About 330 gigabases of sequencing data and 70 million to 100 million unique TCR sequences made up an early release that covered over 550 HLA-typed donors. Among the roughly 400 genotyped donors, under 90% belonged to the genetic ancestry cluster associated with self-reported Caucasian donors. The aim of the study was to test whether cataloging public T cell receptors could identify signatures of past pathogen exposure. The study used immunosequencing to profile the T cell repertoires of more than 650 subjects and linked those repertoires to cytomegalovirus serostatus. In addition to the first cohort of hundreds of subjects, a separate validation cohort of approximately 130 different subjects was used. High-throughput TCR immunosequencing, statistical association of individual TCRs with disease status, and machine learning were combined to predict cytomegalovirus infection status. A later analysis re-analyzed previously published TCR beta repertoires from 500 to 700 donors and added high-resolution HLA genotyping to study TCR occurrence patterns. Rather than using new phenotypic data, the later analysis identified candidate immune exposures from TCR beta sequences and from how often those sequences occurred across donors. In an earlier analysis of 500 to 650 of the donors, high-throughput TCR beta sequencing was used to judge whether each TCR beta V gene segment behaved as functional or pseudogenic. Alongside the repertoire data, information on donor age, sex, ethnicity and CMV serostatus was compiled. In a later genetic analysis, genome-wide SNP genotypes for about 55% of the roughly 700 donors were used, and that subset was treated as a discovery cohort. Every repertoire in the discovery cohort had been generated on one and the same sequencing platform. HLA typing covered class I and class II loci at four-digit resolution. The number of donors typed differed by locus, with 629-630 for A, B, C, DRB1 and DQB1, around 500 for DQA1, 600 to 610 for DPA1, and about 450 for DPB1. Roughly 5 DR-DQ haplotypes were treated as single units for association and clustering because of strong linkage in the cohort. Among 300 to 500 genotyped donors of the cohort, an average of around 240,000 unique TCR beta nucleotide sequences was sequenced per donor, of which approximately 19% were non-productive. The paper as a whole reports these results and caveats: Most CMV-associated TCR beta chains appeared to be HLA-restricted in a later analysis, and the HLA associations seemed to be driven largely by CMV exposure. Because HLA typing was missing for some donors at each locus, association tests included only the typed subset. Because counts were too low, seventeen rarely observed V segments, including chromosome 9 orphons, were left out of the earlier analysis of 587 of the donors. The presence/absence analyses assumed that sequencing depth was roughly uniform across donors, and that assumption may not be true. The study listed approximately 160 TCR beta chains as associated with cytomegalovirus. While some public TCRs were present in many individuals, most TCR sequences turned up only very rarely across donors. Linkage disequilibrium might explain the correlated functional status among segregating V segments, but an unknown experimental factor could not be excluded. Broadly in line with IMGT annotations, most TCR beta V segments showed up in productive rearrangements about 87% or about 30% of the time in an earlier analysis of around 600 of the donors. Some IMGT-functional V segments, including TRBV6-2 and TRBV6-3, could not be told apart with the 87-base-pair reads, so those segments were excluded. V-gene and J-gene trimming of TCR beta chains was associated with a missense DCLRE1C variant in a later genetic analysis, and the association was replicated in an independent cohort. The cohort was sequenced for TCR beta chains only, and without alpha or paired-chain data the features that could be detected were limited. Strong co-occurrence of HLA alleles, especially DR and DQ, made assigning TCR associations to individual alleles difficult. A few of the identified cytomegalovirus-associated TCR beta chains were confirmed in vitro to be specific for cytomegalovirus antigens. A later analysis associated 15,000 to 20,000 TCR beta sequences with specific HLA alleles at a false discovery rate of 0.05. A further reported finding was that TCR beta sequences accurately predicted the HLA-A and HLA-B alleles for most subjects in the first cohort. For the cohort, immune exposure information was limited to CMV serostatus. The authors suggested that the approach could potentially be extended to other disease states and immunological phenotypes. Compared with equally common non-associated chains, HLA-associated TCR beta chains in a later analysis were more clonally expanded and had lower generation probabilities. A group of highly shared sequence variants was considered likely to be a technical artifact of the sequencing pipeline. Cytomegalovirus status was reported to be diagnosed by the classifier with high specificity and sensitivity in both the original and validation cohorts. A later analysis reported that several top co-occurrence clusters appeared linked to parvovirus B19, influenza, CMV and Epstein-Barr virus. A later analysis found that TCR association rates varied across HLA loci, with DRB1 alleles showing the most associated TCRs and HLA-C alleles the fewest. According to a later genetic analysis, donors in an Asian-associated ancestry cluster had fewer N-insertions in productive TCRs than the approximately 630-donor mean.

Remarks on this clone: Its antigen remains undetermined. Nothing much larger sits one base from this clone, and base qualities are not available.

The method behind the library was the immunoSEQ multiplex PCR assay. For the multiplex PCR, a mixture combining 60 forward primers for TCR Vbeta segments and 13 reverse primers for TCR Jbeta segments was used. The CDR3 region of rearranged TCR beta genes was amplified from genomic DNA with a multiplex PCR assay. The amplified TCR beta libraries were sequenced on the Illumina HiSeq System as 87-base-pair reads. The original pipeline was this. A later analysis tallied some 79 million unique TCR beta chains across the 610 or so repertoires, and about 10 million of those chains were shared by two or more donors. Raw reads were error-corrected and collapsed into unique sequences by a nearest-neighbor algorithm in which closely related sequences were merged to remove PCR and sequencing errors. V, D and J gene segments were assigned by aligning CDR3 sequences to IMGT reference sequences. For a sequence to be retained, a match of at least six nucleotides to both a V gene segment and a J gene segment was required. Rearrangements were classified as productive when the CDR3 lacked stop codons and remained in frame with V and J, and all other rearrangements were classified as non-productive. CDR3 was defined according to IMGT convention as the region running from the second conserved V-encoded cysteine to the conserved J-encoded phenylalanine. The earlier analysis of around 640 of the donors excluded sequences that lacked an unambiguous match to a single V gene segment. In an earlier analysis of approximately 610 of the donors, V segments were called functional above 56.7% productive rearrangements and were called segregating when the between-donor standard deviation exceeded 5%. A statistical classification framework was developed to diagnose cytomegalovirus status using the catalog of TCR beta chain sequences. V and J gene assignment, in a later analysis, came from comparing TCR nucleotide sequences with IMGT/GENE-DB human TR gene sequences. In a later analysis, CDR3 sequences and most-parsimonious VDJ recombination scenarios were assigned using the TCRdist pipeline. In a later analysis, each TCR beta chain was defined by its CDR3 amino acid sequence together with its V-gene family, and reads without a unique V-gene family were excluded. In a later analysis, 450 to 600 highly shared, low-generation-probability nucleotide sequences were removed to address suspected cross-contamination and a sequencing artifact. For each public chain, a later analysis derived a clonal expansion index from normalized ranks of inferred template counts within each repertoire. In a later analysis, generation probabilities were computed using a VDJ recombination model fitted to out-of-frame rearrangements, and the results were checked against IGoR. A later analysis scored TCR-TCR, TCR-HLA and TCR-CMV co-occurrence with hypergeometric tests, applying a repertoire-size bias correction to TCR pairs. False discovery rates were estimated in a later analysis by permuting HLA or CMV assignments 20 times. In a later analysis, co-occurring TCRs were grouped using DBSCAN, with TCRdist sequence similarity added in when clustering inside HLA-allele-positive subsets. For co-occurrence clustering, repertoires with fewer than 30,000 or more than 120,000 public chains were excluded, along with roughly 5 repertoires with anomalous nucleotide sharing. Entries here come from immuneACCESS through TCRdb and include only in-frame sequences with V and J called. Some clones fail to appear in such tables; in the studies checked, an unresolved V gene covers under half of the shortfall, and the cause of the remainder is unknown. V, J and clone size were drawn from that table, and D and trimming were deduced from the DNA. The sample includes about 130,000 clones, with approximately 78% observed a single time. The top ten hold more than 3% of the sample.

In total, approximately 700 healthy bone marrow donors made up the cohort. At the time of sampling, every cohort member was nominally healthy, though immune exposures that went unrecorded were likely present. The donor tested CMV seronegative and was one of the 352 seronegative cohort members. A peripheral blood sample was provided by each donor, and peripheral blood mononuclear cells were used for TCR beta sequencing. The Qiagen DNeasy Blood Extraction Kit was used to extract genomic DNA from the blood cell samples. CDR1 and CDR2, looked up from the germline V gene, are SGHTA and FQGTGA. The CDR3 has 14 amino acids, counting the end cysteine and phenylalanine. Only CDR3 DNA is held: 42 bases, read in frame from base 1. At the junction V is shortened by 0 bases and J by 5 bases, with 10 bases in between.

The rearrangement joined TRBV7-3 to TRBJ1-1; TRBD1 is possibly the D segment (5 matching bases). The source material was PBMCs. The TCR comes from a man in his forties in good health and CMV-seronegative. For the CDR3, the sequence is CASSLTGGTTEAFF. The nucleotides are TGTGCCAGCAGCTTAACCGGGGGGACTACTGAAGCTTTCTTT.